Each of the 13 T cell receptor beta chains below was sequenced from the same sample in a study of human T cells and chemical hapten exposure. Documented time point: patch test 1, 2 weeks after DPC sensitization. The sample's treatment: therapeutic diphenylcyclopropenone sensitization with weekly scalp DPC. One entry per CDR3 protein results from TCRdb running MiXCR on the RACE reads. The sample carries about 380,000 distinct CDR3 sequences, more than 4.5% recorded once. The material sequenced was whole blood, taken in connection with sensitization to the hapten diphenylcyclopropenone (DPC). These receptors all stem from a woman aged 50 to 60 with alopecia areata. Some clones in this sample may be carry-over from other donors' samples.

This clonotype showed up many times. The chain recombines TRBV29-1 with TRBJ2-7, with D hard to call. Trimming left V 2 bases short and J 1 base short, with 6 bases between. CDR1 and CDR2 from the germline V gene are SQVTM and ANQGSEA. The length of the CDR3 is 12 residues. The CDR3, as DNA: TGCAGCGTTGAACTGGATTCCTACGAGCAGTACTTC. Translating it yields CSVELDSYEQYF.

This clonotype was counted a few times. V and J are TRBV2 and TRBJ1-3; 10 bases agree with TRBD1. The CDR3 spans 13 residues. V trimming: 9 bases; J trimming: 3 bases; junction bases outside the gene matches: 2. Germline V gene data show CDR1 as SNHLY and CDR2 as FYNNEI. The CDR3 loop is CASDRGHGNTIYF. CDR3 sequence (DNA): TGTGCCAGTGACAGGGGGCATGGAAACACCATATATTTT.

This clonotype came up a few times. The chain links TRBV3-1 to TRBJ2-5, with D perhaps matching TRBD1 (5 bases). The CDR3 loop spans 14 amino acids. V was cut by 5 bases and J by 1 base, with 11 bases left in between. Per germline, CDR1 LGHDT and CDR2 YNNKEL (reference sequence). The CDR3 bases are TGTGCCAGCAGCAATCGTGGGGCCCAAGAGACCCAGTACTTC. This gives the protein CASSNRGAQETQYF.

This clonotype was recorded at least ten times. The chain employs TRBV20-1 and TRBJ2-6; 9 bases map to TRBD1. Germline CDR1 is DFQATT and CDR2 is SNEGSKA (reference sequence). The V gene end was trimmed by 6 bases and the J gene end by 7 bases; junction bases not matched to a gene: 7. The CDR3 consists of 14 residues. The DNA for the CDR3 is TGCAGTGCGCCGGGACAGGGCCCCGCCAACGTCCTGACTTTC. It is translated as CSAPGQGPANVLTF.

This clonotype was seen repeatedly, ten times or more. The chain has TRBV3-1 and TRBJ2-1; TRBD2 might be the D (5 bases). With 4 bases removed from V and 2 bases from J, the gap between germline ends came to 12 bases. CDR1 is LGHDT and CDR2 is YNNKEL in the germline V gene (reference sequence). The CDR3 loop spans 15 amino acids. The CDR3 loop reads CASSPGSAPYNEQFF. The CDR3, as DNA: TGTGCCAGCAGCCCGGGATCAGCCCCCTACAATGAGCAGTTCTTC.

This clonotype has at least ten counts. The V call is TRBV20-1, the J call TRBJ2-7; 8 bases align to TRBD1. CDR1 and CDR2 from the germline V gene are DFQATT and SNEGSKA (reference sequence). This CDR3 region has 14 residues. Losses at the gene ends were 5 bases for V and 6 bases for J; bases not matched to a gene: 12. CDR3 bases: TGCAGTGCTGGTGTAGGACAGGGTGCGGGCGAGCAGTACTTC. The encoded protein is CSAGVGQGAGEQYF.

This chain connects TRBV7-2 to TRBJ1-4; D not resolved. The CDR3 sequence is 13 residues long. Deletions cut 5 bases from V and 8 bases from J, with 12 bases between. Germline V gives CDR1 SGHTA, CDR2 FQGNSA. CDR3 residues: CASSMDPGEKLFF. The CDR3, as DNA: TGTGCCAGCAGCATGGACCCCGGAGAAAAACTGTTTTTT.

The chain combines TRBV20-1 with TRBJ1-3, with a tentative D call TRBD1 (5 bases). V was pared by 3 bases and J by 7 bases, with 13 bases between. Germline V gene data show CDR1 as DFQATT and CDR2 as SNEGSKA (reference sequence). The CDR3 contains 13 residues. In DNA, the CDR3 is TGCAGTGCTAGCACAGGCCGAGCGAACACCATATATTTT. It is translated as CSASTGRANTIYF.

A remark on this clonotype: A much larger clone differs by one base, so this may be a read error. V and J are TRBV2 and TRBJ2-3; possible D gene TRBD1, 6 bases. CDR1 and CDR2 from the germline V gene are SNHLY and FYNNEI. The CDR3 covers 18 residues. The germline V and J ends were trimmed by 0 bases and 0 bases, with 16 bases remaining between them. The CDR3 sequence is CASSEARQAYASTDTQYF. CDR3 in DNA: TGTGCCAGCAGTGAAGCGAGACAGGCGTATGCTAGCACAGATACGCAGTATTTT.

This clonotype was detected ten times or more. The chain uses TRBV5-1 and TRBJ2-3; either TRBD1 or TRBD2 may supply D (5 bases each). V dropped 3 bases and J dropped 0 bases, with 11 bases sitting between them. This CDR3 has 15 residues. In germline, CDR1 is SGHRS, CDR2 YFSETQ. CDR3 sequence reads: CASSYRDLSTDTQYF. Written as DNA, the CDR3 is TGCGCCAGCAGCTACCGGGACCTGAGCACAGATACGCAGTATTTT.

The table lists this clonotype with a few counts. The rearrangement joins TRBV9 to TRBJ1-5; D not certain. CDR1 is SGDLS and CDR2 is YYNGEE in the germline V gene. The CDR3 has 16 amino acids. Trimming removed 3 bases from V and 2 bases from J, with 15 bases in between. In nucleotides, the CDR3 is TGTGCCAGCAGCGCCCACCCCCAGGCGGGCAATCAGCCCCAGCATTTT. It specifies CASSAHPQAGNQPQHF.

The CDR3 DNA is TGTGCCAGCAGCCAAGGGACTAGCGGGGGTAATGTGGATACGCAGTATTTT. Translated, it gives CASSQGTSGGNVDTQYF. The genes are TRBV3-1 and TRBJ2-3; 13 bases line up with TRBD2. Germline V lookup: CDR1 LGHDT, CDR2 YNNKEL (reference sequence). V gave up 1 base and J gave up 6 bases; unmatched junction bases: 7. There are 17 residues in the CDR3.

The chain carries TRBV4-1 and TRBJ1-1, with 7 bases that match TRBD1. The V and J ends lost 7 bases and 1 base, in that order; junction bases with no gene match: 6. This CDR3 is built from 14 residues. CDR1 and CDR2 from the germline V gene are MGHRA and YSYEKL. CDR3 nucleotide sequence: TGCGCCAGCATGGACCGGACAGGGAACACTGAAGCTTTCTTT. It specifies CASMDRTGNTEAFF.